One and the same sample provided the 19 T cell receptor beta chains below, sequenced in a study of blood T cell repertoires in COVID-19. The repertoire was sequenced with immunoSEQ multiplex PCR; TCRdb's copy has only in-frame clones and lacks some. The sample lists under 150,000 clones; about 85% were seen once. Sequencing was performed on peripheral blood. The receptors come from a man aged 45-65 years with acute or convalescent COVID-19.

The chain is built from TRBV5-1 and TRBJ1-2, with 10 bases identical to TRBD1. The CDR3 extends over 16 amino acids. Per germline, CDR1 SGHRS and CDR2 YFSETQ. J gave up 8 bases and V 4 bases, and 14 bases lay outside the gene matches. The CDR3 nucleotides read TGCGCCAGCAGCCCCCTAGGACAGGGGGTGCCCTCAGGCTACACCTTC. Amino acids: CASSPLGQGVPSGYTF.

The chain carries TRBV28 and TRBJ1-2; 8 positions agree with TRBD1. This CDR3 has 13 amino acids. The germline gives CDR1 MDHEN, CDR2 SYDVKM. J was trimmed by 8 bases and V by 5 bases; bases with no gene match: 7. CDR3 sequence: CASSTTGAGGYTF. The CDR3 bases are TGTGCCAGCAGTACGACAGGGGCGGGAGGCTACACCTTC.

This clone was seen only once. An end of the junction does not agree with germline; a read error may underlie this. This chain uses TRBV20-1 with TRBJ2-1; weak D call: TRBD2 (5 bases). The CDR3 spans 11 residues. CDR1 is DFQATT and CDR2 is SNEGSKA in the germline V gene (reference sequence). This chain's CDR3 is CSASKLDEEFF. The CDR3, as DNA: TGCAGTGCTAGTAAACTAGATGAGGAGTTCTTC.

The chain is built from TRBV10-3 and TRBJ1-4, with 7 nucleotides matching TRBD1. CDR1 ENHRY and CDR2 SYGVKD come from the germline V gene. Trimming cost V 4 bases and J 5 bases; bases outside gene matches: 7. The CDR3 spans 15 residues. CDR3: CAISGGQAINEKLFF. The CDR3 DNA follows: TGTGCCATCAGTGGAGGACAGGCTATAAATGAAAAACTGTTTTTT.

The sample holds one count of this clone. The rearrangement uses TRBV7-6 and TRBJ2-5; possibly TRBD2 for D (5 bases). With 3 bases removed from V and 5 bases from J, the gap between germline ends came to 13 bases. This CDR3 comprises 14 residues. Germline CDR1 and CDR2: SGHVS and FNYEAQ. The CDR3 protein is CASSLARGWETQYF. The CDR3 DNA reads TGTGCCAGCAGCTTGGCCCGGGGTTGGGAGACCCAGTACTTC.

V and J are TRBV5-1 and TRBJ1-1; possibly TRBD1 for D (5 bases). The CDR3 runs 14 residues. Trimming shortened V by 4 bases and J by 5 bases, and 15 bases separated the two germline ends. Germline V gene sequence: CDR1 SGHRS, CDR2 YFSETQ. The CDR3 is CASSRTQQETEAFF. For the CDR3, the DNA is TGCGCCAGCAGCCGGACCCAACAGGAGACTGAAGCTTTCTTT.

The V call is TRBV6-1, the J call TRBJ1-2, with TRBD1 matching 8 bases. This CDR3 has 15 amino acids. The germline V gene encodes CDR1 MNHNS and CDR2 SASEGT. V was pared by 0 bases and J by 6 bases, with 6 bases of the junction left unmatched. CDR3 loop: CASSEAWTGRHGYTF. CDR3 bases: TGTGCCAGCAGTGAAGCTTGGACAGGGCGACATGGCTACACCTTC.

The chain is built from TRBV3-1 (or the pseudogene TRBV3-2) and TRBJ2-3, with 10 bases that match TRBD2. CDR3 length: 16 amino acids. Trimming took 0 bases from V and 3 from J; bases not matched to a gene: 3. Germline V gene lookup returns CDR1 LGHDT and CDR2 YNNKEL (reference sequence). In DNA form, the CDR3 reads TGTGCCAGCAGCCAAGATCCAGCGGGGGGGACAGATACGCAGTATTTT. Amino acids: CASSQDPAGGTDTQYF.

The CDR3 region has the DNA TGTGCCAGCAGCTTGGTCTCTAGCGGGGGACAAGAGACCCAGTACTTC. As protein: CASSLVSSGGQETQYF. The chain is built from TRBV5-6 and TRBJ2-5; 10 nucleotides match TRBD2. J gave up 2 bases and V 0 bases, and 4 bases lay outside the gene matches. The CDR3 has 16 amino acids. Per the germline V gene, CDR1 is SGHDT and CDR2 is YYEEEE.

J is TRBJ1-5 and V is TRBV6-5, with 7 bases fitting TRBD1. V lost 7 bases to trimming and J lost 4 bases; unmatched junction nucleotides: 4. The CDR3 totals 13 residues. Germline CDR1 MNHEY, CDR2 SVGAGI. The CDR3 region has the DNA TGTGCCAGCAAGTACAGGGGTAATCAGCCCCAGCATTTT. It translates to CASKYRGNQPQHF.

The V and J genes are TRBV6-5 and TRBJ2-7, with D perhaps matching TRBD2 (6 bases). Germline V gene sequence: CDR1 MNHEY, CDR2 SVGAGI. The V end lost 0 bases, the J end lost 5 bases, and 11 bases lay between the germline ends. CDR3 size: 14 residues. CDR3 nucleotides: TGTGCCAGCAGTTACTCGGGAGGTGACGACGAGCAGTACTTC. This gives the protein CASSYSGGDDEQYF.

The CDR3: CASSSAPGQSTEAFF. The CDR3 DNA is TGTGCCAGCAGCTCCGCCCCTGGACAGAGCACTGAAGCTTTCTTT. V is TRBV5-5 and J is TRBJ1-1, with D maybe TRBD1 (6 bases). The CDR3 has 15 amino acids. CDR1 is SGHKS, CDR2 YYEKEE, per germline (reference sequence). Trimming stripped 3 bases from V and 4 bases from J, with 16 bases between.

This clone was counted a few times. The chain has TRBV27 and TRBJ2-7; TRBD1 agrees at 9 bases. The CDR3 loop spans 12 amino acids. The germline gives CDR1 MNHEY, CDR2 SMNVEV (reference sequence). The CDR3 DNA reads as TGTGCCAGCAGAAAAACAGGGGGCGCCTGGAACGTC. Encoded protein: CASRKTGGAWNV.

The chain employs TRBV6-6 and TRBJ2-7; 7 nucleotides match TRBD1. CDR3 length: 11 residues. Germline V lookup: CDR1 MNHNY, CDR2 SVGAGI (reference sequence). Trimming at V came to 11 bases and at J to 3 bases, leaving 4 bases not matched to a gene. Here the CDR3 DNA reads TGTGCCGGCTCAGGGGGCTACGAGCAGTACTTC. Translated: CAGSGGYEQYF.

The count of this clone is one. This rearrangement joins TRBV5-4 to TRBJ2-7; 7 nucleotides agree with TRBD2. Germline V lookup: CDR1 SGHNT, CDR2 YYREEE (reference sequence). J was trimmed by 7 bases and V by 4 bases; bases with no gene match: 17. The CDR3 is made up of 16 amino acids. The CDR3 sequence is CASSPFTGREAGEQYV. The DNA for the CDR3 is TGTGCCAGCAGCCCGTTCACGGGGCGGGAAGCGGGGGAGCAGTACGTC.

V usage is TRBV5-1 and J usage is TRBJ2-7, with 9 bases that match TRBD1. V trimming: 5 bases; J trimming: 1 base; junction bases outside the gene matches: 4. Germline V gene data show CDR1 as SGHRS and CDR2 as YFSETQ. This CDR3 spans 14 amino acids. Written as DNA, the CDR3 is TGCGCCAGCAGGTCCGGGACAGGGTCCTACGAGCAGTACGTC. Translated: CASRSGTGSYEQYV.

V gene TRBV6-5 combines with J gene TRBJ1-4; 7 bases line up with TRBD1. CDR1 and CDR2 from the germline V gene are MNHEY and SVGAGI. V gave up 7 bases and J gave up 8 bases; unmatched junction bases: 7. This CDR3 is 13 amino acids long. CDR3 loop: CASMATGPEKLFF. The CDR3 nucleotides are TGTGCCAGCATGGCGACAGGGCCCGAAAAACTGTTTTTT.

Turning to this clone: This sample includes further DNA sequences coding for the same CDR3. V gene TRBV19 combines with J gene TRBJ1-3; D perhaps matches TRBD1 (6 bases). Germline V gene lookup returns CDR1 LNHDA and CDR2 SQIVND (reference sequence). The CDR3 runs 15 residues. V dropped 6 bases and J dropped 0 bases, with 12 bases sitting between them. The CDR3 DNA reads TGTGCCAGTAGGCGACAGGTCTACTCTGGAAACACCATATATTTT. Translated, it gives CASRRQVYSGNTIYF.

This chain joins TRBV2 and TRBJ1-2, with 7 bases aligning to TRBD1. The V and J ends lost 3 bases and 5 bases, in that order; junction bases with no gene match: 3. The CDR3 is 13 amino acids. Germline V lookup: CDR1 SNHLY, CDR2 FYNNEI. CDR3 DNA: TGTGCCAGCAGTGAGGACAGGAGATATGGCTACACCTTC. It codes for CASSEDRRYGYTF.